These 20 T cell receptor beta chains were sequenced from one sample in a study of vaccination and CD4 T cells after COVID-19. For these receptors, no antigen is known. Noted treatment: approximately nine-day PBMC culture with coronavirus spike peptide pools or control peptides (ViraFEST assay). The Oncomine TCR Beta short-read assay was what sequenced the DNA obtained from cultured CD4+ T cells. Using its own MiXCR run on the PCR reads, TCRdb lists one record per CDR3 protein. The sample consists of about 9,000 distinct CDR3 sequences, under 30% of them appearing once. The sample was cultured CD4+ T cells from blood. The receptors shown here come from a human donor with COVID-19.

This clonotype was observed a few times. J is TRBJ1-4 and V is TRBV7-2; D is possibly TRBD1 (6 bases). The germline V gene has CDR1 SGHTA and CDR2 FQGNSA. V lost 2 bases and J lost 5, with 9 bases in between. The CDR3 consists of 14 residues. The CDR3: CASSLRQANEKLFF. The DNA of the CDR3 is TGTGCCAGCAGCTTACGACAGGCGAATGAAAAACTGTTTTTT.

This rearrangement joins TRBV20-1 to TRBJ2-1, with D possibly matching TRBD2 (5 bases). CDR3 length: 12 residues. Deletions cut 5 bases from V and 6 bases from J, with 11 bases between. From germline, CDR1 is DFQATT and CDR2 SNEGSKA (reference sequence). The CDR3 sequence: CSAAPLANEQFF. The CDR3, as DNA: TGCAGTGCTGCGCCCCTAGCCAATGAGCAGTTCTTC.

This clonotype was observed a few times. The chain has TRBV25-1 and TRBJ1-4, with D unclear. V was clipped by 3 bases and J by 7 bases, with 12 bases between them. This CDR3 contains 14 residues. The germline CDR1 and CDR2 sequences are MGHDK and SYGVNS. The CDR3 DNA reads TGTGCCAGCAGTGACACCTCCGGGATTGAAAAACTGTTTTTT. Translated: CASSDTSGIEKLFF.

Here the CDR3 reads CASSLRTSGGYPPSQETQYF. As DNA, the CDR3 is TGTGCCAGCAGCCTAAGGACTAGCGGGGGGTACCCCCCCTCCCAAGAGACCCAGTACTTC. The genes are TRBV6-1 and TRBJ2-5; 14 positions agree with TRBD2. The germline CDR1 and CDR2 sequences are MNHNS and SASEGT. The CDR3 contains 20 residues. After removal of 6 bases from V and 1 base from J, the junction contained 16 bases not matched to a gene.

By share, this clonotype ranks as large (0.1 to 1%). This rearrangement joins TRBV7-2 to TRBJ2-5; 7 bases match TRBD1. Germline V gene sequence: CDR1 SGHTA, CDR2 FQGNSA. The CDR3 loop spans 16 amino acids. The junction had 12 bases not matched to a gene; V was cut back by 6 bases and J by 2 bases. In DNA, the CDR3 is TGTGCCAGCAGTCCGACAGGGAGTGGCCGTCAAGAGACCCAGTACTTC. Translated: CASSPTGSGRQETQYF.

V and J are TRBV2 and TRBJ1-4; 10 nucleotides agree with TRBD1. This CDR3 region has 15 residues. V shed 4 bases, J shed 8 bases, and the junction held 7 bases outside the gene matches. Germline values: CDR1 SNHLY, CDR2 FYNNEI. CDR3: CASSGDRGLKEKLFF. The CDR3 DNA reads TGTGCCAGCAGTGGCGACAGGGGGCTAAAAGAAAAACTGTTTTTT. The whole variable domain, remainder taken from reference TRBV2 and TRBJ1-4, is EPEVTQTPSHQVTQMGQEVILRCVPISNHLYFYWYRQILGQKVEFLVSFYNNEISEKSEIFDDQFSVERPDGSNFTLKIRSTKLEDSAMYFCASSGDRGLKEKLFFGSGTQLSVL.

The rearrangement joins TRBV20-1 to TRBJ1-4, with a tentative D call TRBD1 (6 bases). CDR1 is DFQATT and CDR2 is SNEGSKA in the germline V gene (reference sequence). V dropped 4 bases and J dropped 0 bases, with 15 bases sitting between them. This CDR3 contains 16 residues. As DNA, the CDR3 is TGCAGTGCTACCCAGGACAGCCTTGCAACTAATGAAAAACTGTTTTTT. Protein sequence: CSATQDSLATNEKLFF.

The rearrangement links TRBV2 to TRBJ1-4; 7 nucleotides align to TRBD1. The CDR3 is made up of 15 amino acids. Germline assignment: CDR1 SNHLY and CDR2 FYNNEI. J was trimmed by 4 bases and V by 3 bases; bases with no gene match: 5. The CDR3 DNA is TGTGCCAGCAGTGATCCTTGGGACAGTAATGAAAAACTGTTTTTT. Residues: CASSDPWDSNEKLFF.

This clonotype is judged medium-sized. The chain links TRBV7-9 to TRBJ1-6; tentative D call: TRBD1 (6 bases). CDR1 is SEHNR, CDR2 FQNEAQ, per germline (reference sequence). The CDR3 has 14 amino acids. Trimming cost V 6 bases and J 6 bases, with 12 bases left between them. The CDR3 spells CASSRQGFNSPLHF. CDR3 nucleotide sequence: TGTGCCAGCAGTCGGCAGGGGTTTAATTCACCCCTCCACTTT.

This clonotype was detected only a few times. The gene calls are TRBV7-2 and TRBJ1-6; TRBD1 matches at 8 bases. The CDR3 runs to 16 residues. The V gene end was trimmed by 1 base and the J gene end by 8 bases; junction bases not matched to a gene: 7. Germline V lookup: CDR1 SGHTA, CDR2 FQGNSA. CDR3 sequence: CASSLDTGGPDSPLHF. The CDR3 region has the DNA TGTGCCAGCAGCTTAGACACAGGGGGTCCGGATTCACCCCTCCACTTT.

This clonotype was seen only a few times. The rearrangement links TRBV20-1 to TRBJ1-1; D not resolved. The CDR3 loop spans 14 amino acids. Trimming cost V 8 bases and J 2 bases, with 18 bases left between them. Germline CDR1 is DFQATT and CDR2 is SNEGSKA (reference sequence). The CDR3 sequence: CSPLDTPINTEAFF. The CDR3 region has the DNA TGCAGTCCGCTTGACACACCAATAAACACTGAAGCTTTCTTT.

This clonotype showed up just a few times. The gene calls are TRBV5-6 and TRBJ1-2; D is uncertain. Germline assignment: CDR1 SGHDT and CDR2 YYEEEE. This CDR3 is built from 15 residues. Trimming left V 4 bases short and J 1 base short, with 14 bases between. In DNA, the CDR3 is TGTGCCAGCAGCCCAGACGGAGTCTTTAACTATGGCTACACCTTC. Translated: CASSPDGVFNYGYTF. Combining the CDR3 with reference TRBV5-6 and TRBJ1-2 gives the whole variable domain DAGVTQSPTHLIKTRGQQVTLRCSPKSGHDTVSWYQQALGQGPQFIFQYYEEEERQRGNFPDRFSGHQFPNYSSELNVNALLLGDSALYLCASSPDGVFNYGYTFGSGTRLTVV.

This chain uses TRBV12-3 or TRBV12-4 with TRBJ1-1, with no clear D. V was pared by 6 bases and J by 10 bases, with 18 bases between. The CDR3 spans 13 residues. CDR3 protein: CASRPTVGRGAFF. CDR3 bases: TGTGCCAGCAGACCCACCGTCGGACGGGGAGCTTTCTTT.

This chain links TRBV11-1 with TRBJ1-4; no definite D call. Between the trimmed V and J ends, which lost 6 bases and 0 bases, there was a span of 8 bases. Germline CDR1 SGHAT, CDR2 FQDESV (reference sequence). The CDR3 consists of 14 residues. CDR3 sequence: CASRDGATNEKLFF. CDR3 nucleotides: TGTGCCAGCAGGGACGGTGCAACTAATGAAAAACTGTTTTTT.

This clonotype was observed a handful of times. The gene calls are TRBV7-2 and TRBJ2-1, with 11 bases lining up with TRBD2. The germline V gene has CDR1 SGHTA and CDR2 FQGNSA. The junction had 8 bases not matched to a gene; V was cut back by 0 bases and J by 10 bases. CDR3 length: 16 residues. The CDR3 here is CASSLASGGAQGEQFF. As DNA, the CDR3 is TGTGCCAGCAGCTTAGCTAGCGGGGGGGCCCAGGGGGAGCAGTTCTTC.

This clonotype came up a few times. The chain combines TRBV5-6 with TRBJ1-2; the D is unclear. The CDR3 spans 12 residues. Trimming took 1 base from V and 2 from J, leaving 3 bases between them. Germline CDR1 SGHDT, CDR2 YYEEEE. CDR3 loop: CASSLRNYGYTF. In nucleotides, the CDR3 is TGTGCCAGCAGCTTGCGGAACTATGGCTACACCTTC. The entire variable domain, with the rest obtained from reference TRBV5-6 and TRBJ1-2, is as follows: DAGVTQSPTHLIKTRGQQVTLRCSPKSGHDTVSWYQQALGQGPQFIFQYYEEEERQRGNFPDRFSGHQFPNYSSELNVNALLLGDSALYLCASSLRNYGYTFGSGTRLTVV.

A word on this clonotype: A much larger clone lies one base from this, so it may be a read error. The gene calls are TRBV11-2 and TRBJ1-5; D is ambiguous. V lost 4 bases, J lost 7 bases, and 11 bases lay in between. Germline V gene data show CDR1 as SGHAT and CDR2 as FQNNGV. This CDR3 has 13 residues. The CDR3 region is CASSSIGYQPQHF. The CDR3 DNA sequence: TGTGCCAGCAGCTCCATAGGGTACCAGCCCCAGCATTTT.

The chain is built from TRBV11-1 and TRBJ2-1; possibly TRBD1 for D (5 bases). Deletions cut 1 base from V and 1 base from J, with 11 bases between. The CDR3 consists of 16 residues. Germline values: CDR1 SGHAT, CDR2 FQDESV (reference sequence). This chain's CDR3 is CASSLGAGKSYNEQFF. The CDR3 DNA reads as TGTGCCAGCAGCTTAGGTGCAGGGAAGTCCTACAATGAGCAGTTCTTC.

The CDR3 spells CASSEATGLATKTQYF. CDR3 DNA sequence: TGTGCCAGCAGTGAAGCGACGGGACTAGCTACAAAGACCCAGTACTTC. The rearrangement joins TRBV2 to TRBJ2-5; 9 bases line up with TRBD2. Germline-derived CDR1 and CDR2 are SNHLY and FYNNEI. CDR3 length equals 16 residues. V trimming: 0 bases; J trimming: 6 bases; junction bases outside the gene matches: 8.

This clonotype has just a few counts. The chain carries TRBV27 and TRBJ2-3; no clear D gene. V shed 6 bases and J shed 4 bases, with 11 bases lying between them. This CDR3 spans 13 amino acids. Germline lookup yields CDR1 MNHEY and CDR2 SMNVEV (reference sequence). DNA for the CDR3: TGTGCCAGCAGCCCCGTGGATCCAGATACGCAGTATTTT. This gives the protein CASSPVDPDTQYF.